The text below deals with one T cell receptor (beta chain). These data originate in a study of blood T cell repertoires in COVID-19. About the study: Sources were T cells, B-cell-depleted T cells, or PBMCs; the material itself was cDNA or gDNA.

Germline loops: CDR1 SGDLS, CDR2 YYNGEE. V was pared by 0 bases and J by 4 bases, with 13 bases between. The CDR3 loop spans 16 amino acids. Clones were read by immunoSEQ multiplex PCR, and TCRdb kept only the in-frame ones, dropping some. Among about 58,000 clones listed, roughly 89% were seen once. Sequencing input: peripheral blood. The sequence was collected from a man aged 60 to 69 with active COVID-19. This chain connects TRBV9 to TRBJ2-2, with D possibly being TRBD1 (5 bases). This chain's CDR3 is CASSVGLGAVTGELFF. The DNA for the CDR3 is TGTGCCAGCAGCGTAGGGCTAGGGGCGGTCACCGGGGAGCTGTTTTTT.